Listed below are T cell receptor beta chains from one sample, sequenced in a study of multiple sclerosis patients with progressive multifocal leukoencephalopathy. Some clones are missing from TCRdb's copy, which holds only in-frame ones; the method was immunoSEQ multiplex PCR. The sample contains over 25,000 clones, 87% of which appear only once. This material consisted of PBMCs, taken from a patient treated with natalizumab. The receptors originated from a human donor with progressive multifocal leukoencephalopathy. The CDR3 runs from the conserved cysteine through the conserved F or W. The D gene is left open where the match is weak. Only part of the rows carry a size: once, few, many, or a class if the clone is expanded.

cdr3_aa,cdr3_nt,v_call,d_call,j_call,clone_size
CASSRGGPDTQYF,TGTGCCAGCAGCCGAGGGGGACCAGATACGCAGTATTTT,TRBV7-2,NA,TRBJ2-3,NA
CASSHNRGRGGYTF,TGTGCCAGCAGCCACAACAGGGGGCGGGGTGGCTACACCTTC,TRBV5-6,TRBD1,TRBJ1-2,NA
CASSLDWTGFRYTF,TGCGCCAGCAGCTTGGATTGGACAGGGTTTCGCTACACCTTC,TRBV5-1,TRBD1,TRBJ1-2,NA
CATSRVGLGAFF,TGTGCCACCAGCAGAGTGGGACTAGGAGCTTTCTTT,TRBV15,NA,TRBJ1-1,NA
CASSVQAGEGEKLFF,TGTGCCAGCAGCGTCCAGGCAGGGGAGGGCGAAAAACTGTTTTTT,TRBV9,NA,TRBJ1-4,once
CASSQDISGTNSPLHF,TGCGCCAGCAGCCAAGATATTTCCGGTACTAATTCACCCCTCCACTTT,TRBV4-3,NA,TRBJ1-6,NA
CASSPDRGGTGELFF,TGTGCCAGCAGCCCAGACAGGGGTGGTACCGGGGAGCTGTTTTTT,TRBV7-9,TRBD1,TRBJ2-2,NA
CASSRGQVVGKNIQYF,TGTGCCAGCAGCCGTGGACAGGTTGTGGGAAAAAACATTCAGTACTTC,TRBV7-8,TRBD1,TRBJ2-4,NA
CASSLTTGVSNEQFF,TGTGCCAGCAGCCTAACAACGGGGGTTTCAAATGAGCAGTTCTTC,TRBV6-5,NA,TRBJ2-1,once
CASSLGLGGRGSGNTIYF,TGTGCCAGCAGCTTAGGCCTTGGGGGCAGGGGGTCCGGAAACACCATATATTTT,TRBV7-8,TRBD1,TRBJ1-3,NA
CASSPQPADGGKQYF,TGTGCCAGCAGCCCCCAGCCAGCAGACGGGGGAAAGCAGTACTTC,TRBV9,NA,TRBJ2-5,NA
CASSIAGELFF,TGTGCCAGCAGTATTGCCGGGGAGCTGTTTTTT,TRBV25-1,NA,TRBJ2-2,NA
CASILNGTLEYEQYF,TGTGCCAGCATCCTAAACGGGACTCTGGAGTACGAGCAGTACTTC,TRBV6-5,NA,TRBJ2-7,once
CASSRGGLAVGVYEQYF,TGTGCCAGCAGCCGGGGGGGGCTAGCGGTAGGGGTTTACGAGCAGTACTTC,TRBV5-4,TRBD2,TRBJ2-7,NA
CASSLEREGGYEQYF,TGCGCCAGCAGCTTGGAGCGGGAGGGCGGCTACGAGCAGTACTTC,TRBV5-1,TRBD2,TRBJ2-7,once
CASSRPGQNNEQFF,TGTGCCAGCAGCAGGCCGGGACAGAACAATGAGCAGTTCTTC,TRBV21-1,NA,TRBJ2-1,NA
CASRGTIGADTQYF,TGTGCCAGCAGAGGGACGATCGGCGCAGATACGCAGTATTTT,TRBV6-4,NA,TRBJ2-3,NA
CASSHRDDQPQHF,TGTGCCAGCAGTCACAGGGACGACCAGCCCCAGCATTTT,TRBV27,NA,TRBJ1-5,NA
CASSKQGPNYGYTF,TGTGCCAGCAGTAAACAGGGGCCCAACTATGGCTACACCTTC,TRBV11-2,TRBD1,TRBJ1-2,NA
CASSRQFPYEQYF,TGTGCCAGCAGTCGACAGTTCCCCTACGAGCAGTACTTC,TRBV27,NA,TRBJ2-7,NA
CASSIEARSSNQPQHF,TGTGCCAGTAGTATAGAGGCACGGAGTAGCAATCAGCCCCAGCATTTT,TRBV19,NA,TRBJ1-5,NA
CASSLAPGNEQFF,TGTGCCAGCAGCTTGGCCCCCGGCAATGAGCAGTTCTTC,TRBV5-6,NA,TRBJ2-1,NA
CASSKGPREANEKLFF,TGCGCCAGCAGCAAAGGACCGAGGGAGGCTAATGAAAAACTGTTTTTT,TRBV5-1,NA,TRBJ1-4,NA
CASSMGQGGNTGELFF,TGTGCCAGTAGTATGGGGCAGGGTGGGAACACCGGGGAGCTGTTTTTT,TRBV19,NA,TRBJ2-2,few
CASSLVGQNNEQFF,TGTGCCAGCAGCTTAGTAGGGCAGAACAATGAGCAGTTCTTC,TRBV7-9,NA,TRBJ2-1,NA
CASSSGQAGNQPQHF,TGTGCCAGCAGTTCAGGGCAGGCGGGCAATCAGCCCCAGCATTTT,TRBV28,NA,TRBJ1-5,NA